One TCR beta chain is described in this entry. The sample is drawn from a study of somatic mutations in cytotoxic T cells in rheumatoid arthritis. Produced via immunoSEQ multiplex PCR; TCRdb's table is partial and in-frame only. The sample shows about 9,700 clones, around 80% of them seen only once. This receptor was taken from a woman in her forties or fifties in good health. Sample: CD8+ T cells sorted from blood.

The CDR3 DNA follows: TGTGCCAGCAGCGAGGGGGACAGGGTTGAAGCTTTCTTT. Residues: CASSEGDRVEAFF. The chain employs TRBV9 and TRBJ1-1, with 9 bases identical to TRBD1. The J segment lost 7 bases and the V segment lost 3 bases, leaving 4 bases of the junction unmatched. In germline, CDR1 is SGDLS, CDR2 YYNGEE. The CDR3 length is 13 residues.